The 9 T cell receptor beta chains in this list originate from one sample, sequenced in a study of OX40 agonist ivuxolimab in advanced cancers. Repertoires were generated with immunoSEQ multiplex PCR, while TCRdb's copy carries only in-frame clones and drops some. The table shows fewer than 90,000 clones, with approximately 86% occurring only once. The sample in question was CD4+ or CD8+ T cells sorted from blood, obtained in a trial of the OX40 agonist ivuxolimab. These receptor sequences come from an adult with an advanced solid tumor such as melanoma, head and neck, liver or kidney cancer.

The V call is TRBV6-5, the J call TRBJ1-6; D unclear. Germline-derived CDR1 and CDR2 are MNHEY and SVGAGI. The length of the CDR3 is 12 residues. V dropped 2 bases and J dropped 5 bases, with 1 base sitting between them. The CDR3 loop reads CASSYNNSPLHF. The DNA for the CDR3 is TGTGCCAGCAGTTACAATAATTCACCCCTCCACTTT.

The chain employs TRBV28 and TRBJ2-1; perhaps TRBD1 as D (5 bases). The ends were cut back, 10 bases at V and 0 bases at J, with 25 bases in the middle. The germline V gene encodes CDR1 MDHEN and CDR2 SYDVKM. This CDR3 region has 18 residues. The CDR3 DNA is TGTGCCACCGCCCCGACAGCATACCCAAGACCCTCCTACAATGAGCAGTTCTTC. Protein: CATAPTAYPRPSYNEQFF.

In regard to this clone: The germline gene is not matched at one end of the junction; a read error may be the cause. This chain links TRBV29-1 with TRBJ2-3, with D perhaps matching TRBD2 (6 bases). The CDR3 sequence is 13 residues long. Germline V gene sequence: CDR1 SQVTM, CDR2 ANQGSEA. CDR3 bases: TGCAGCTTTGACGGGGGTACGACAGATACGCAGTATTTT. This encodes CSFDGGTTDTQYF.

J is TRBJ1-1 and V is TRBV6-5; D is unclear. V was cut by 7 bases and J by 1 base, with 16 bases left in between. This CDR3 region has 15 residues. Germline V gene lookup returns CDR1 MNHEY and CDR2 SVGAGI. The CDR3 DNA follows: TGTGCCAGCACCCCAGCGGGCCTTGGGAACACTGAAGCTTTCTTT. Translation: CASTPAGLGNTEAFF.

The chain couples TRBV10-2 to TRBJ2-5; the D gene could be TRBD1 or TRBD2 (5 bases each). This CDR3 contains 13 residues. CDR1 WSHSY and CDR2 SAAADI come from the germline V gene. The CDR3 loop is CASRDQTRDTQYF. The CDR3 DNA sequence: TGCGCTTCCCGGGACCAAACAAGAGATACCCAGTACTTC.

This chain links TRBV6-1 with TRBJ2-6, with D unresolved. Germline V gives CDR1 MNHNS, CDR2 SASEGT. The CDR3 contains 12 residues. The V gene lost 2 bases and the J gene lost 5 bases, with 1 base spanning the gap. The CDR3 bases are TGTGCCAGCAGTGAATGGGCCAACGTCCTGACTTTC. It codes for CASSEWANVLTF.

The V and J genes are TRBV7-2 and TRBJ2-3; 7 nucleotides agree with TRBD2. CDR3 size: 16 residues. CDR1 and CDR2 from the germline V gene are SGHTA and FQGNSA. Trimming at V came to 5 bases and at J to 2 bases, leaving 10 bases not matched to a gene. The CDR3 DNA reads TGTGCCAGCAGCCTCAGACCGCGGGGGAACACAGATACGCAGTATTTT. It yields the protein CASSLRPRGNTDTQYF.

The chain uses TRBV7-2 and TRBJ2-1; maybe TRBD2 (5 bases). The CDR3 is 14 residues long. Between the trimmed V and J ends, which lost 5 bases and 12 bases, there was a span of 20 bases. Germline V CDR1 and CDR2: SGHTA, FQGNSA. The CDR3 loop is CASSPPEEDRGQFF. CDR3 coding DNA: TGTGCCAGCAGCCCCCCGGAGGAGGACCGGGGGCAGTTCTTC. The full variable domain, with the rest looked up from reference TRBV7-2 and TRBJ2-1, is GAGVSQSPSNKVTEKGKDVELRCDPISGHTALYWYRQSLGQGLEFLIYFQGNSAPDKSGLPSDRFSAERTGGSVSTLTIQRTQQEDSAVYLCASSPPEEDRGQFFGPGTRLTVL.

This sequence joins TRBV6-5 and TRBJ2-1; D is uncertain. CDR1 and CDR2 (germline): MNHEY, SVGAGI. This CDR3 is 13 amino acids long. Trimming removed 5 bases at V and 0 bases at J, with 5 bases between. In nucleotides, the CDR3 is TGTGCCAGCAGTCCTAGCTCCTACAATGAGCAGTTCTTC. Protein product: CASSPSSYNEQFF.